This T cell receptor beta chain was obtained from a study of T cell clonotyping in hematopoietic cell transplantation (dated by TCRdb to the early 2020s). Regarding the research as a whole: Pretransplant samples from recipients were collected after cytoreduction. Recruitment of patients was conducted between late 2015 and early 2017, and follow-up was continued until late 2020 or death. In the study, 150 or so blood samples were gathered from roughly 33 consecutive transplant recipients and their related donors.

What this sample's time point label stands for: recipient sample about 28 days before transplant, after cytoreduction. Blood samples were obtained from recipients approximately 28 days before transplant and at days 30, 100 and 180 after transplant. Using Nuclei Lysis Solution, genomic DNA was extracted from unfractionated peripheral blood mononuclear cells that were either fresh or cryopreserved. This clone was seen only a few times. Its antigen specificity is not known. Nothing much larger sits one base from this clone, and base qualities are not available. The immunoSEQ assay, a bias-controlled multiplex PCR using V- and J-specific primers, was used to amplify TCR beta CDR3 regions from genomic DNA. A proprietary barcode and Illumina adapter sequences were added to the CDR3 amplicons in a second PCR step. An Illumina MiSeq instrument was used for sequencing of the CDR3 libraries. The authors' analysis ran thus. Export and quality control were done with immunoSEQ Analyzer 3.0, while downstream analyses used R Bioconductor and Immunarch. Only productive rearrangements in the normalized downsampled data set went into calculating the repertoire metrics. In the normalized cohort, clonotypes with more than 5 templates were defined as pathologically expanded. Repertoire diversity was measured with the Inverse Simpson Index. CMV-specificity analyses were carried out on the non-normalized data set to capture all clonotypes. TCRdb obtained this table from immuneACCESS and retained in-frame rearrangements with V and J assigned. These tables miss some clones; where compared with another copy, unresolved V genes account for less than half of the shortfall, and the remainder is unexplained. From that table come the V and J calls and clone size; the DNA was used to work out D and trimming. For this sample the table gives about 19,000 clones, of which approximately 75% were detected only once. The top ten clones comprise roughly 17% of the sample.

Points the paper makes about the study in general: A decrease in recipient TCR diversity was observed after transplant, and a progressive increase in pathologically expanded clonotypes was seen from day 30 to day 180. Just a small fraction of recipient repertoires overlapped with donor repertoires, and more than 97% appeared de novo at the given depth. The sample size was limited, and because cells were not sorted, the contributions of CD4 and CD8 repertoires could not be separated. Inverse Simpson Index values from donors and from recipients before transplant predicted broader TCR repertoire diversity after transplant.

Trimming costs V 5 bases and J 2 bases, and their ends lie 10 bases apart. The CDR3 measures 14 amino acids from cysteine to phenylalanine. Just CDR3 DNA is preserved here, 42 bases in frame from base 1. The germline V gene specifies MNHNS as CDR1 and SASEGT as CDR2. Source: peripheral blood mononuclear cells, taken before stem cell transplant. The rearranged segments are TRBV6-1 and TRBJ1-5; confidence is insufficient to name the D gene. The TCR was taken from a man between 60 and 70 years old with acute myeloid leukemia. Some clones in this sample may be carry-over from other donors' samples. The bases are TGTGCCAGCAGTTTTGGGGAGGGCAATCAGCCCCAGCATTTT. Translated, it reads CASSFGEGNQPQHF.